This T cell receptor (beta chain) is from a study of shared clonotypes between healthy human individuals. Broader study findings: Investigators collected only blood, and repertoires in tissues likely differ. Sharing of clonotypes among donors was expected to vary with sequencing depth.

Recent vaccinations or acute infections were absent in the healthy HIV-negative adult donors. Deep-level settings were used for running the assay. Sequenced by immunoSEQ multiplex PCR; TCRdb stores in-frame clones only, minus some. In the table there are 300,000 or so clones, roughly 70% of which are singletons. V lost 8 bases and J lost 3, with 11 bases in between. Germline assignment: CDR1 MNHNS and CDR2 SASEGT. CDR3 size: 12 residues. About this clone itself: As yet, its antigen is unknown.

This TCR came from a man younger than 45 in good health. Sequencing input: memory CD4+ T cells sorted from blood. The subset denotes: CD45RA-negative fraction. The V gene is TRBV6-1, the J gene TRBJ2-7, with a tentative D call TRBD2 (6 bases). CDR3 amino acids: CASGRTLYEQYF. The CDR3, as DNA: TGTGCCAGCGGGAGGACTCTCTACGAGCAGTACTTC.